A single sample gave rise to the 9 T cell receptor beta chains below, sequenced in a study of blood T cell repertoires in COVID-19. The protocol was immunoSEQ multiplex PCR, while the TCRdb copy is restricted to in-frame clones and leaves out a portion. The repertoire holds 240,000 or so clones, with about 80% as singletons. The specimen sequenced was peripheral blood. Receptors were obtained from a woman aged 80 or older with acute or convalescent COVID-19.

The chain employs TRBV19 and TRBJ2-7; perhaps TRBD2 as D (5 bases). Per the germline V gene, CDR1 is LNHDA and CDR2 is SQIVND (reference sequence). V lost 5 bases, J lost 4 bases, and 18 bases lay in between. The CDR3 loop spans 15 amino acids. CDR3 sequence (DNA): TGTGCCAGTAGTGGGCCCCTGAAAACGGGGTACGAGCAGTACTTC. It specifies CASSGPLKTGYEQYF.

The chain combines TRBV2 with TRBJ2-7, with 8 positions matching TRBD1. V trimming: 3 bases; J trimming: 4 bases; junction bases outside the gene matches: 8. In germline, CDR1 is SNHLY, CDR2 FYNNEI. The CDR3 extends over 15 amino acids. CDR3 sequence: CASSEPGQAIYEQYF. The CDR3 DNA reads as TGTGCCAGCAGTGAGCCGGGACAGGCTATTTACGAGCAGTACTTC.

V is TRBV7-2 and J is TRBJ1-4, with 10 bases matching TRBD1. The CDR3 runs 15 residues. V lost 2 bases to trimming and J lost 7 bases; unmatched junction nucleotides: 4. Germline V gene data show CDR1 as SGHTA and CDR2 as FQGNSA. In DNA, the CDR3 is TGTGCCAGCAGCTTAAGACAGGGGGCTTTTGAAAAACTGTTTTTT. This translates into CASSLRQGAFEKLFF.

V and J are TRBV2 and TRBJ2-1, with 8 bases lining up with TRBD1. With V trimmed by 5 bases and J by 5 bases, 5 bases remained unmatched. The germline gives CDR1 SNHLY, CDR2 FYNNEI. The length of the CDR3 is 14 residues. The CDR3 DNA is TGTGCCAGCAGTCCAAGGACAGGGAACAATGAGCAGTTCTTC. This translates into CASSPRTGNNEQFF.

The rearrangement links TRBV3-1 (or the pseudogene TRBV3-2) to TRBJ1-2; possible D gene TRBD1, 5 bases. Germline V lookup: CDR1 LGHDT, CDR2 YNNKEL (reference sequence). Deletions cut 0 bases from V and 11 bases from J, with 22 bases between. This CDR3 region has 16 residues. The chain's CDR3 is CASSQDRRDVSRRYTF. In DNA, the CDR3 is TGTGCCAGCAGCCAAGATCGGAGGGACGTCTCCCGGAGGTACACCTTC.

The rearrangement links TRBV19 to TRBJ1-2; TRBD1 matches 8 bases. V shed 7 bases, J shed 7 bases, and the junction held 11 bases outside the gene matches. CDR3 length: 14 amino acids. Germline CDR1 is LNHDA and CDR2 is SQIVND (reference sequence). The CDR3 nucleotides are TGTGCCAGTACCCGGACAGGGCCCTCGGGTGGCTACACCTTC. Its protein product is CASTRTGPSGGYTF.

This chain connects TRBV7-2 to TRBJ1-1; TRBD1 agrees at 9 bases. This CDR3 comprises 14 residues. J lost 4 bases, V lost 6 bases, and 6 bases had no gene match. Germline V gene sequence: CDR1 SGHTA, CDR2 FQGNSA. The CDR3 sequence: CASRPQGAGTEAFF. The CDR3 nucleotides read TGTGCCAGCAGACCACAGGGGGCTGGCACTGAAGCTTTCTTT.

The rearrangement links TRBV11-2 to TRBJ2-5, with 14 bases aligning to TRBD2. This CDR3 contains 17 residues. V lost 1 base, J lost 0 bases, and 1 base stayed unmatched. The germline gives CDR1 SGHAT, CDR2 FQNNGV. The CDR3 sequence is CASSLGLAGGNQETQYF. The CDR3 nucleotides are TGTGCCAGCAGCTTAGGACTAGCGGGGGGGAACCAAGAGACCCAGTACTTC.

The chain recombines TRBV6-5 with TRBJ2-7, with D perhaps TRBD1 (5 bases). Germline-derived CDR1 and CDR2 are MNHEY and SVGAGI. The CDR3 extends over 14 amino acids. Trimming took 5 bases from V and 1 from J, leaving 12 bases between them. CDR3 coding DNA: TGTGCCAGCAGTCCCTGGGCAGGGTCCTACGAGCAGTACTTC. It specifies CASSPWAGSYEQYF.